This T cell receptor beta chain was obtained from a study of shared clonotypes between healthy human individuals. Per germline, CDR1 SEHNR and CDR2 FQNEAQ (reference sequence). The CDR3 totals 14 residues. The germline V and J ends were trimmed by 4 bases and 5 bases, with 14 bases remaining between them. Profiling relied on immunoSEQ multiplex PCR, and the TCRdb table lists in-frame clones only, not all of them. The sample has more than 2 million clones; around 93% are singletons. As to this clone: Its antigen remains unidentified.

The naive CD8 subset, CD45RO-negative cells positively selected for CCR7, excluded terminally differentiated effector memory CD45RA+ cells. General study points: On the whole, naive subsets had larger estimated richness than memory subsets had.

This rearrangement joins TRBV7-9 to TRBJ2-5; maybe TRBD1 (6 bases). The sequence was obtained from a man between 18 and 35 years old in good health. Some clones in this sample may be carry-over from other donors' samples. Sequenced material: naive CD8+ T cells from PBMCs. CDR3 loop: CASSSIQGVETQYF. In DNA form, the CDR3 reads TGTGCCAGCAGCTCGATACAGGGCGTCGAGACCCAGTACTTC.